A single T cell receptor beta chain is shown here with its context. Its antigen target is currently unknown. The input lacks base qualities; no much larger clone sits a single base away. The library was obtained by the immunoSEQ multiplex PCR assay. The multiplex PCR relied on a mix of 60 forward primers for TCR Vbeta segments and 13 reverse primers for TCR Jbeta segments. A multiplex PCR assay on genomic DNA amplified the CDR3 region of rearranged TCR beta genes. On the Illumina HiSeq System, the amplified TCR beta libraries were sequenced as 87-base-pair reads. In the paper's pipeline: A later analysis counted some 80 million unique TCR beta chains across the 600 to 850 repertoires, and 9.5 million to 11 million of these chains were shared by at least two donors. Raw reads were error-corrected and collapsed into unique sequences by a nearest-neighbor algorithm in which closely related sequences were merged to remove PCR and sequencing errors. Alignment of CDR3 sequences to IMGT reference sequences was used to assign V, D and J gene segments. For a sequence to be retained, a match of at least six nucleotides to both a V gene segment and a J gene segment was required. Rearrangements were classified as productive when the CDR3 lacked stop codons and remained in frame with V and J, and all other rearrangements were classified as non-productive. CDR3 was defined according to IMGT convention as the region running from the second conserved V-encoded cysteine to the conserved J-encoded phenylalanine. The earlier analysis of around 640 of the donors excluded sequences that lacked an unambiguous match to a single V gene segment. In an earlier analysis of 587 of the donors, a V segment was called functional when productive rearrangements were above 56.7%, and segregating when the standard deviation between donors exceeded 5%. A statistical classification framework was built to diagnose cytomegalovirus status from the catalog of TCR beta chain sequences. V and J gene assignment, in a later analysis, came from comparing TCR nucleotide sequences with IMGT/GENE-DB human TR gene sequences. Using the TCRdist pipeline, a later analysis assigned CDR3 sequences along with most-parsimonious VDJ recombination scenarios. A later analysis defined each TCR beta chain by its CDR3 amino acid sequence plus V-gene family, and excluded reads lacking a unique V-gene family. In a later analysis, 450 to 600 highly shared, low-generation-probability nucleotide sequences were removed to address suspected cross-contamination and a sequencing artifact. In a later analysis, a clonal expansion index for each public chain was calculated from normalized within-repertoire ranks of inferred template counts. In a later analysis, generation probabilities were computed with a VDJ recombination model fitted to out-of-frame rearrangements, and the resulting probabilities were checked against IGoR. Hypergeometric tests were used in a later analysis to score TCR-TCR, TCR-HLA and TCR-CMV co-occurrence, with a repertoire-size bias correction applied to the TCR pairs. A later analysis estimated false discovery rates by permuting HLA or CMV assignments 20 times. In a later analysis, co-occurring TCRs were grouped using DBSCAN, with TCRdist sequence similarity added in when clustering inside HLA-allele-positive subsets. For co-occurrence clustering, repertoires with fewer than 30,000 or more than 120,000 public chains were excluded, along with five repertoires with anomalous nucleotide sharing. TCRdb took over this immuneACCESS table, retaining in-frame rearrangements with V and J assigned. Such tables are incomplete; in checked studies, under half of the missing clones stem from an unresolved V gene, and the remainder is unexplained. V and J calls and clone size are as listed in that table; D and trimming were resolved from the DNA. This sample has about 150,000 clones in its table, and around 84% of those were observed once. The top ten constitute 2.5% of the sample.

From cysteine to phenylalanine, the CDR3 is 17 amino acids long. This entry keeps only the CDR3 DNA: 51 bases, framed from base 1. Trimmed from V: 1 base; trimmed from J: 0 bases; junction bases lacking a gene match: 5. Based on the germline V gene (reference sequence), the CDR1 and CDR2 sequences are SEHNR and FQNEAQ. This sample is part of a study of cytomegalovirus exposure and HLA in healthy donors (dated by TCRdb to 2015 to 2018). Concerning the study at large: An earlier analysis of 550 to 700 of the donors reported 250 to 300 Gb of sequence data and roughly 100 million unique TCR beta sequences from roughly 200 million T cells. Approximately 310 gigabases of sequencing data and 70 million to 100 million unique TCR sequences were included in an early release covering about 700 HLA-typed donors. Of the 300 to 450 genotyped donors, roughly 80% were placed in the genetic ancestry cluster associated with self-reported Caucasian donors. The study aimed to test whether cataloging public T cell receptors could reveal signatures of past pathogen exposure. The study used immunosequencing to profile the T cell repertoires of more than 650 subjects and linked those repertoires to cytomegalovirus serostatus. A separate validation cohort of roughly 130 different subjects was used in addition to the approximately 640-subject first cohort. High-throughput TCR immunosequencing, statistical association of individual TCRs with disease status, and machine learning were combined to predict cytomegalovirus infection status. A later analysis re-examined previously published TCR beta repertoires from about 670 donors and added high-resolution HLA genotyping to investigate patterns of TCR occurrence. The later analysis used no new phenotypic data to find candidate immune exposures, relying instead on TCR beta sequences and their occurrence across donors. An earlier analysis of 500 to 650 of the donors applied high-throughput TCR beta sequencing to assess whether each TCR beta V gene segment acted as functional or pseudogenic. Donor age, sex, ethnicity and CMV serostatus were compiled together with the repertoire data. A later genetic analysis took genome-wide SNP genotypes for 398 of the 666 donors and used that subset as a discovery cohort. Every discovery cohort repertoire had been produced on one sequencing platform. Class I and class II HLA loci were covered by the typing at four-digit resolution. The number of donors typed differed by locus, with roughly 629-640 for A, B, C, DRB1 and DQB1, more than 500 for DQA1, some 570 for DPA1, and around 430 for DPB1. Five DR-DQ haplotypes were treated as single units for association and clustering because of strong linkage in the cohort. Across about 370 genotyped donors of the cohort, an average of roughly 250,000 unique TCR beta nucleotide sequences per donor were sequenced, and 15% to 20% of those sequences were non-productive.

The cohort comprised under 700 healthy bone marrow donors. Cohort members were all nominally healthy when sampled, although unrecorded immune exposures were likely present. The donor tested CMV seronegative, placing the donor among the 350 to 400 seronegative members of the cohort. A peripheral blood sample was provided by each donor, and peripheral blood mononuclear cells were used for TCR beta sequencing. Genomic DNA was extracted from the blood cell samples with the Qiagen DNeasy Blood Extraction Kit. The investigation overall reported the following: A further reported finding was that TCR beta sequences accurately predicted the HLA-A and HLA-B alleles for most subjects in the first cohort. Some IMGT-functional V segments, including TRBV6-2 and TRBV6-3, could not be distinguished by the 87-base-pair reads and were therefore excluded. Linkage disequilibrium might explain the correlated functional status among segregating V segments, but an unknown experimental factor could not be ruled out. Across donors, most TCR sequences were observed very rarely, whereas some public TCRs were present in many individuals. In both the original and validation cohorts, the classifier was reported to diagnose cytomegalovirus status with high specificity and sensitivity. According to a later analysis, most CMV-associated TCR beta chains appeared to be HLA-restricted, and the HLA associations seemed to be driven largely by CMV exposure. According to the authors, the approach could potentially be generalized to other disease states and immunological phenotypes. At a false discovery rate of 0.05, a later analysis linked about 16,000 TCR beta sequences to specific HLA alleles. Over 15 rarely observed V segments, including chromosome 9 orphons, were excluded from the earlier analysis of several hundred of the donors because counts were too low. Sequencing depth was assumed to be roughly uniform across donors in the presence/absence analyses, though that assumption may not hold. In a later genetic analysis, fewer N-insertions in productive TCRs were reported among donors in an Asian-associated ancestry cluster than the roughly 670-donor mean. In the study, around 160 TCR beta chains were listed as associated with cytomegalovirus. The only immune exposure information available for the cohort was CMV serostatus. An earlier analysis of roughly 570 of the donors showed that most TCR beta V segments appeared in productive rearrangements either about 87% or about 30% of the time, which broadly matched IMGT annotations. Several of the top co-occurrence clusters appeared to be linked to parvovirus B19, influenza, CMV and Epstein-Barr virus, according to a later analysis. When HLA alleles, especially DR and DQ, strongly co-occurred, attributing TCR associations to individual alleles was difficult. This cohort had only TCR beta chains sequenced, and the lack of alpha or paired-chain data limited which features could be detected. Because HLA typing was missing for some donors at each locus, association tests included only the typed subset. A later analysis found that TCR association rates varied across HLA loci, with DRB1 alleles showing the most associated TCRs and HLA-C alleles the fewest. In a later analysis, HLA-associated TCR beta chains were found to be more clonally expanded and to have lower generation probabilities than equally common non-associated chains. A group of highly shared sequence variants was considered likely to be a technical artifact of the sequencing pipeline. V-gene and J-gene trimming of TCR beta chains was associated with a missense DCLRE1C variant in a later genetic analysis, and the association was replicated in an independent cohort. A few of the identified cytomegalovirus-associated TCR beta chains were confirmed in vitro to be specific for cytomegalovirus antigens.

In this chain, TRBV7-9 is recombined with TRBJ1-4, with TRBD1 identical over 7 junction bases. The sequencing input was PBMCs. The TCR comes from a boy between 2 and 10 years old in good health and CMV-seronegative. The CDR3 has the sequence CASSLGQGHATNEKLFF. Read as DNA, the sequence is TGTGCCAGCAGCTTAGGACAGGGACATGCAACTAATGAAAAACTGTTTTTT.